The clone carrying this T cell receptor (beta chain) showed up many times. Antigen unknown. Germline V gives CDR1 LGHDT, CDR2 YNNKEL (reference sequence). CDR3 size: 15 residues. Trimming cost V 3 bases and J 8 bases; bases outside gene matches: 1. This specimen comes from a study of identical twins. General study findings and limits: Zero-insertion results could be subject to partial confounding by invariant MAIT and iNKT cells. The same donors were not followed; conclusions instead depended on cross-sectional statistical analysis.

TCRdb analysed the 5' RACE reads with MiXCR anew, one entry per CDR3 protein. In the table there are a few hundred thousand distinct CDR3 sequences, just under 10% of which are singletons. These sequences were also reported in another study, on yellow fever vaccine responses in identical twins.

The chain has TRBV3-1 and TRBJ2-1; 16 nucleotides align to TRBD2. The material sequenced was PBMCs. This TCR came from a woman aged 18-30 years in good health. The CDR3 bases are TGTGCCAGCAGCCAGGGACTAGCGGGGGGGTATGAGCAGTTCTTC. As protein: CASSQGLAGGYEQFF.